This entry lists 6 T cell receptor beta chains sequenced from one sample in a study of CD8+ T cells in alopecia areata. Described treatment: oral pan-JAK inhibitor, 5-10 mg twice daily. Sequencing used cDNA as its template, made by extracting RNA and reverse transcribing it. Using immunoSEQ multiplex PCR, the repertoire was profiled, and TCRdb retains in-frame clones only, with some absent. The sample records 95,000 to 150,000 clones, over 60% being singletons. Here the sequenced sample was CD4+ T cells sorted from blood, taken at week 4, from a patient treated with tofacitinib. These receptors originate from a human donor with alopecia areata.

This sequence joins TRBV7-2 and TRBJ1-1; TRBD1 aligns across 8 bases. CDR3 length: 13 amino acids. Germline CDR1 SGHTA, CDR2 FQGNSA. V lost 3 bases to trimming and J lost 4 bases; unmatched junction nucleotides: 1. DNA for the CDR3: TGTGCCAGCAGCTTGACAGGGGCCACTGAAGCTTTCTTT. Its translation is CASSLTGATEAFF.

This clone has only a few counts. This chain connects TRBV18 to TRBJ2-7; no firm D call. The CDR3 totals 12 residues. Germline loops: CDR1 KGHSH, CDR2 LQKENI. Trimming removed 3 bases from V and 3 bases from J, with 6 bases in between. CDR3 region: CASSPTDYEQYF. The CDR3, as DNA: TGTGCCAGCTCACCGACCGACTACGAGCAGTACTTC.

This clone was picked up one time. This chain links TRBV5-1 with TRBJ1-4, with a weak D call TRBD1 (5 bases). V gave up 0 bases and J gave up 0 bases, with 6 bases separating them. Germline V lookup: CDR1 SGHRS, CDR2 YFSETQ. This CDR3 comprises 15 residues. This chain's CDR3 is CASSLAGPTNEKLFF. Written as DNA, the CDR3 is TGCGCCAGCAGCTTGGCGGGGCCAACTAATGAAAAACTGTTTTTT.

This CDR3 reads CSVELVGETQYF. CDR3 nucleotide sequence: TGCAGCGTTGAACTGGTGGGGGAGACCCAGTACTTC. The gene calls are TRBV29-1 and TRBJ2-5; the D is unclear. CDR3 length: 12 amino acids. Germline CDR1 is SQVTM and CDR2 is ANQGSEA. Deletions cut 2 bases from V and 5 bases from J, with 9 bases between.

This clone was found a few times. The chain combines TRBV7-2 with TRBJ2-5; 7 nucleotides match TRBD2. Germline values: CDR1 SGHTA, CDR2 FQGNSA. The V and J ends lost 8 bases and 5 bases, in that order; junction bases with no gene match: 11. CDR3 length equals 14 residues. CDR3 coding DNA: TGTGCCAGCCGCATGCGACTAGCAGGGGAGACCCAGTACTTC. Translation: CASRMRLAGETQYF.

This clone appeared a few times. This chain uses TRBV4-3 with TRBJ2-3, with D possibly TRBD1 on 5 matching bases. Germline-derived CDR1 and CDR2 are LGHNA and YSLEER. Trimming removed 0 bases from V and 1 base from J, with 14 bases in between. This CDR3 spans 17 amino acids. This chain's CDR3 is CASSQDRDLARTDTQYF. The CDR3 DNA reads TGCGCCAGCAGCCAAGACAGGGATCTTGCCCGCACAGATACGCAGTATTTT.